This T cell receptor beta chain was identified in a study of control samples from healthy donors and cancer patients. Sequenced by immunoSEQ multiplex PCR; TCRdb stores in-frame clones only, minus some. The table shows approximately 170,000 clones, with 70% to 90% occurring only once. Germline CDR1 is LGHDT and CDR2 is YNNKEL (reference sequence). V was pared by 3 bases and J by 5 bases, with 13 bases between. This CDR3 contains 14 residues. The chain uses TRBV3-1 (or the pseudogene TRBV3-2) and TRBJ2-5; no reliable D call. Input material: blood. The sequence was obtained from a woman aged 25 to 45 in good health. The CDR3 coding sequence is TGTGCCAGCAGCCAGGAACCGGCACCGGAGACCCAGTACTTC. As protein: CASSQEPAPETQYF.